A selection of T cell receptor beta chains follows, all from one sample in a study of early T cells in non-severe SARS-CoV-2 infection. TCRdb redid the calling of the 5' RACE reads with MiXCR, one entry per CDR3 protein. The top ten hold over 10% of the sample, which has tens of thousands of distinct CDR3 sequences, 8% to 9.5% seen once. Sequences were obtained from whole blood. These receptors came from an adult who was a healthcare worker with PCR-confirmed SARS-CoV-2 infection or an uninfected control (not recorded which). Both conserved end residues are part of each CDR3. The D gene is left open where the match is weak. A clone size is listed for some rows: how often the clone was seen (once, few, many), or a class if it is expanded.

D gene,J gene,clone size,V gene,CDR3 protein
NA,TRBJ1-3,few,TRBV28,CASMVGGENSGNTIYF
NA,TRBJ1-5,many,TRBV20-1,CSATPFTGDQPQHF
NA,TRBJ1-1,NA,TRBV5-1,CASSLGGPTEAFF
NA,TRBJ2-5,many,TRBV11-2,CASSRTSGSQETQYF
NA,TRBJ1-1,many,TRBV7-8,CASSVERETEAFF
NA,TRBJ2-5,NA,TRBV7-9,CASSPRETQYF
NA,TRBJ2-3,NA,TRBV5-1,CASSLERDTDTQYF
NA,TRBJ2-7,few,TRBV20-1,CSARVSGADYEQYF
NA,TRBJ2-3,NA,TRBV9,CASSVGSVDTQYF
NA,TRBJ2-3,many,TRBV7-6,CASRRFSTGQSSTDTQYF
TRBD2,TRBJ2-5,many,TRBV27,CASSRRLAGGVETQYF
NA,TRBJ1-1,medium-sized,TRBV29-1,CSVVATGNTEAFF
TRBD1,TRBJ2-7,many,TRBV12-5,CASGRPLTGDATYEQYF
NA,TRBJ2-2,few,TRBV7-3,CASSLARAAGELFF
NA,TRBJ2-7,many,TRBV2,CASGGTDAYEQYF
NA,TRBJ2-3,many,TRBV6-5,CASANTGLSTDTQYF
TRBD1,TRBJ1-1,many,TRBV6-1,CATSPPTGMRTEAFF
NA,TRBJ2-1,many,TRBV9,CASSPLGYEQFF
NA,TRBJ2-7,many,TRBV5-1,CASSLTWASYEQYF
TRBD1,TRBJ1-2,many,TRBV12-3/TRBV12-4,CASAERGRDYGYTF
TRBD2,TRBJ2-3,NA,TRBV7-2,CASSRTTSGGLDTQYF
NA,TRBJ2-4,many,TRBV4-1,CASSQGSAVAVENIQYF
TRBD1,TRBJ1-2,many,TRBV12-3/TRBV12-4,CASSSQTGGEGYTF
NA,TRBJ1-1,few,TRBV7-2,CASSPSVGSTEAFF
NA,TRBJ1-2,many,TRBV6-2/TRBV6-3,CASSFAQLGFTF
NA,TRBJ2-7,many,TRBV29-1,CSVELSSSYEQYF
NA,TRBJ2-7,NA,TRBV9,CASSAWGEYEQYF
NA,TRBJ1-1,NA,TRBV12-3/TRBV12-4,CASSPNRDTEAFF
NA,TRBJ2-7,many,TRBV20-1,CSALEGGVSYEQYF
NA,TRBJ2-7,many,TRBV27,CASSLSWSGEAHEQYF
NA,TRBJ2-1,many,TRBV20-1,CSALQATEQFF
TRBD1,TRBJ1-1,many,TRBV7-2,CASSLRQGEFMNTEAFF
NA,TRBJ2-3,NA,TRBV18,CASSPALDTQYF
NA,TRBJ2-5,many,TRBV29-1,CSVEDLAGARETQYF
NA,TRBJ2-5,many,TRBV5-4,CASSLVDGTQYF
NA,TRBJ2-4,NA,TRBV3-1,CASSQDRGRAKNIQYF
NA,TRBJ1-6,many,TRBV3-1,CASTSSPSYSPLHF
NA,TRBJ2-7,NA,TRBV3-2,CASSQSKPGHTYEQYF
NA,TRBJ2-3,many,TRBV12-3/TRBV12-4,CASPGVGDTDTQYF
TRBD1,TRBJ1-1,few,TRBV11-1,CASSGRQGAATEAFF
NA,TRBJ2-4,many,TRBV11-1,CASSFTQGSKNIQYF
TRBD1,TRBJ2-7,many,TRBV5-1,CASSFETGREQYF
NA,TRBJ1-1,few,TRBV9,CASSPDRGEWDTEAFF